This TCR beta chain was profiled in a study of early T cells in non-severe SARS-CoV-2 infection. The CDR3 runs to 15 residues. Trimming cost V 7 bases and J 2 bases; bases outside gene matches: 6. TCRdb recomputed calls from the 5' RACE reads with MiXCR, one row per CDR3 protein. The sample has 98,000 or so distinct CDR3 sequences, 12% seen once. The sequenced sample was whole blood. The TCR was taken from an adult who was a healthcare worker with PCR-confirmed SARS-CoV-2 infection or an uninfected control (not recorded which). The chain links TRBV12-3 or TRBV12-4 to TRBJ1-5; 9 bases align to TRBD1. Here the CDR3 DNA reads TGTGCCAGCATGCAATGGACAGGGGGCAATCAGCCCCAGCATTTT. This gives the protein CASMQWTGGNQPQHF.